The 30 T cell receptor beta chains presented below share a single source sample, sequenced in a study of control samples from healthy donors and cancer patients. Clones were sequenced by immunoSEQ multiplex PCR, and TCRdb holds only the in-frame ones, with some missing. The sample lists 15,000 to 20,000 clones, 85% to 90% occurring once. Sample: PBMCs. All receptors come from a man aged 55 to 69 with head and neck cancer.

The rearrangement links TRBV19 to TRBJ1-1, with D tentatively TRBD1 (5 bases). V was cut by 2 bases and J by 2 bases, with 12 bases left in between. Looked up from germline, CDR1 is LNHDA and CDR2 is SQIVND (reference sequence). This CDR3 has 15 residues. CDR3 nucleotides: TGTGCCAGTAGTATAAAAGGGGCTTCAAACACTGAAGCTTTCTTT. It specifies CASSIKGASNTEAFF.

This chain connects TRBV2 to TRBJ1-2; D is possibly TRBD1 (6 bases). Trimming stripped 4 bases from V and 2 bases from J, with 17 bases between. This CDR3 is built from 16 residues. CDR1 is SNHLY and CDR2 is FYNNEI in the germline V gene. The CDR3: CASSGGQGHPNYGYTF. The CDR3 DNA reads TGTGCCAGCAGTGGGGGACAAGGGCATCCAAACTATGGCTACACCTTC.

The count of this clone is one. CDR3 loop: CATRLAGGRGTQYF. CDR3 bases: TGTGCCACCAGACTAGCGGGGGGCCGAGGGACCCAGTACTTC. The chain couples TRBV6-5 to TRBJ2-5; the match to TRBD2 covers 13 bases. CDR1 is MNHEY and CDR2 is SVGAGI in the germline V gene. The CDR3 has 14 residues. V lost 10 bases to trimming and J lost 7 bases; unmatched junction nucleotides: 9.

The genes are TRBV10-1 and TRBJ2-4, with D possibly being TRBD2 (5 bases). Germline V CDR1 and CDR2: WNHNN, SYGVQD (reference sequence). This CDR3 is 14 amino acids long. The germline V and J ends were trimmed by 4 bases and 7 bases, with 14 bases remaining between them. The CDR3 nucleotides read TGCGCCAGCAGTGGGACCACGGGATCGAACATTCAGTACTTC. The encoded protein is CASSGTTGSNIQYF.

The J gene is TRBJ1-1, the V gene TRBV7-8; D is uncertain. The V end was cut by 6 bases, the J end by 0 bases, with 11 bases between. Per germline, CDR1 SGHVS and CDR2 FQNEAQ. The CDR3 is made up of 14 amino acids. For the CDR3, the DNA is TGTGCCAGCAGTGTAATCAGGATGAACACTGAAGCTTTCTTT. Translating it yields CASSVIRMNTEAFF.

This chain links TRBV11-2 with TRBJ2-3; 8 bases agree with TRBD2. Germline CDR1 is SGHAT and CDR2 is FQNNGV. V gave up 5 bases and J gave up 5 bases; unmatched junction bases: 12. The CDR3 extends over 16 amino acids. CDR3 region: CASSLSPSGRGDTQYF. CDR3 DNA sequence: TGTGCCAGCAGCCTATCCCCTAGCGGGCGGGGAGATACGCAGTATTTT.

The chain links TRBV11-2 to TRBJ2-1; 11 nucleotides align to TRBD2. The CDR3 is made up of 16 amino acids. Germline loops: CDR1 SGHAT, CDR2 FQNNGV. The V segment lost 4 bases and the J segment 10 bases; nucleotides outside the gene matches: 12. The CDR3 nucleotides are TGTGCCAGCAGCTCAGTCGGTCTAGCGGGGGGTGGGGAGCAGTTCTTC. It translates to CASSSVGLAGGGEQFF.

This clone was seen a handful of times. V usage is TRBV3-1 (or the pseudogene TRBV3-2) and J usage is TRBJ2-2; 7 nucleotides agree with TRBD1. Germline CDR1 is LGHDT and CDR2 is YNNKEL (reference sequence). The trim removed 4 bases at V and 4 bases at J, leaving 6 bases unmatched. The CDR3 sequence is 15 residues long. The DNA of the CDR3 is TGTGCCAGCAGCCTAGGGGACAGAGCCACCGGGGAGCTGTTTTTT. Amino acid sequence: CASSLGDRATGELFF.

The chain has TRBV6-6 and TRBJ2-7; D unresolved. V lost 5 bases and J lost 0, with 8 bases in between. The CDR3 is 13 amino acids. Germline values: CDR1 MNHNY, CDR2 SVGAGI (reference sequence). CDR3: CASSPPASYEQYF. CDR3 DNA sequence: TGTGCCAGCAGTCCCCCCGCCTCCTACGAGCAGTACTTC.

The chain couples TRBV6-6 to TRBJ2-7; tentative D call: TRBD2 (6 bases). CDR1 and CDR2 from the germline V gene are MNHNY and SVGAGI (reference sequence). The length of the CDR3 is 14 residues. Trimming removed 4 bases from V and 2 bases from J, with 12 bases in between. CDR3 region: CASSSRDWPYEQYF. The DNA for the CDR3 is TGTGCCAGCAGTTCCCGGGACTGGCCCTACGAGCAGTACTTC.

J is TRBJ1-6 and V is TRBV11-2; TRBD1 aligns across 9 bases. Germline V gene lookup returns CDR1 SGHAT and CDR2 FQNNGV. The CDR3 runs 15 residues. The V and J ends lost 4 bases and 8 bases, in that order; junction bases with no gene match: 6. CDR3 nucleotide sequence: TGTGCCAGCAGCTATGTCACAGGGGGCGATTCACCCCTCCACTTT. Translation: CASSYVTGGDSPLHF.

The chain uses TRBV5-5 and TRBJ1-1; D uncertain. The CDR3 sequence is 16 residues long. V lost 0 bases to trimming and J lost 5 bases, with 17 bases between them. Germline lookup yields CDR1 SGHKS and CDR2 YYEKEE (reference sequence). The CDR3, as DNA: TGTGCCAGCAGCTTGGTGGGCCCCCAGCGGGTTACTGAAGCTTTCTTT. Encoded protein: CASSLVGPQRVTEAFF.

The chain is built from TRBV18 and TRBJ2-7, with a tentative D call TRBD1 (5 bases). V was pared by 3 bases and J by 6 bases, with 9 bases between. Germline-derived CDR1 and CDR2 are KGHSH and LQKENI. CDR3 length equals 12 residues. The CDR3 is CASSPAGFEQYF. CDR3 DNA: TGTGCCAGCTCACCGGCAGGGTTCGAGCAGTACTTC.

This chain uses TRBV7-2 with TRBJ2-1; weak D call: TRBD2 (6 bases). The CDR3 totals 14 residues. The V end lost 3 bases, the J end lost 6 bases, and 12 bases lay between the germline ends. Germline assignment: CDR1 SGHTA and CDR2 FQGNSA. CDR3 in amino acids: CASSFYGGGNEQFF. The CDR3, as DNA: TGTGCCAGCAGCTTTTACGGGGGTGGCAATGAGCAGTTCTTC.

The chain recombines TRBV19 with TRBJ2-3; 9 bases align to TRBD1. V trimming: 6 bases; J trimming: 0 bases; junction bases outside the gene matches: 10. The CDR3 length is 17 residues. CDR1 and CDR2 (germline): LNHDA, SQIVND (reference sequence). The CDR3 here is CASSPPRQGGSTDTQYF. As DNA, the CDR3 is TGTGCCAGTAGCCCTCCGAGACAGGGGGGGAGCACAGATACGCAGTATTTT.

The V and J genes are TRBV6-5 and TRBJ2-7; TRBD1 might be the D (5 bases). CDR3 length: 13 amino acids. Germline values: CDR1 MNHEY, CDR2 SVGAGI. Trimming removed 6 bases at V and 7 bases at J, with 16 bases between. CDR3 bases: TGTGCCAGCAGCCCACAGGTTCATAGAGAGCAGTACTTC. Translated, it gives CASSPQVHREQYF.

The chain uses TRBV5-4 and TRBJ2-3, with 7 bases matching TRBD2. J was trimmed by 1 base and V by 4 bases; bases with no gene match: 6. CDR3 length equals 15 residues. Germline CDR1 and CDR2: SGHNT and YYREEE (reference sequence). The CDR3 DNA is TGTGCCAGCAGCCCTGCGGCGGGGGGCACAGATACGCAGTATTTT. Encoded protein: CASSPAAGGTDTQYF. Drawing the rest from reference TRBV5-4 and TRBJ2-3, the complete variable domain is ETGVTQSPTHLIKTRGQQVTLRCSSQSGHNTVSWYQQALGQGPQFIFQYYREEENGRGNFPPRFSGLQFPNYSSELNVNALELDDSALYLCASSPAAGGTDTQYFGPGTRLTVL.

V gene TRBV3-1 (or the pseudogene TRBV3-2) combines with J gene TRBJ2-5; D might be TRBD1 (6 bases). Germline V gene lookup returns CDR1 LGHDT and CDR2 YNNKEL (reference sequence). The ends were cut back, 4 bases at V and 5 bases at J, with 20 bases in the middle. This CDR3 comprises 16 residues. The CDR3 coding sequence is TGTGCCAGCAGCCCAGGGGTTCAGGACACTGGGGAGACCCAGTACTTC. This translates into CASSPGVQDTGETQYF.

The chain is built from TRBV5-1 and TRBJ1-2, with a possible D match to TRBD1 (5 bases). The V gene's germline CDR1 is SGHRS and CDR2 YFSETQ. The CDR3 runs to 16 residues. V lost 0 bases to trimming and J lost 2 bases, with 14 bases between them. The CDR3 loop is CASSLEGNPRNYGYTF. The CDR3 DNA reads TGCGCCAGCAGCTTGGAGGGGAACCCGCGGAACTATGGCTACACCTTC.

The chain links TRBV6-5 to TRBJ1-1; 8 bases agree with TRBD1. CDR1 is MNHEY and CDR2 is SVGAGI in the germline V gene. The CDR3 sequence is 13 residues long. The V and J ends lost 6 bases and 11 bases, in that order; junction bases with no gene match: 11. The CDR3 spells CASRKSRQGAAFF. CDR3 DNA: TGTGCCAGCAGGAAAAGCCGCCAGGGGGCGGCTTTCTTT.

The CDR3 sequence is CASSPPSALRGDTQYF. As DNA, the CDR3 is TGTGCCAGCAGCCCCCCTAGCGCCCTGAGAGGGGATACGCAGTATTTT. The chain employs TRBV7-3 and TRBJ2-3; tentative D call: TRBD2 (6 bases). Deletions cut 5 bases from V and 6 bases from J, with 21 bases between. Germline V gives CDR1 SGHTA, CDR2 FQGTGA. There are 16 residues in the CDR3.

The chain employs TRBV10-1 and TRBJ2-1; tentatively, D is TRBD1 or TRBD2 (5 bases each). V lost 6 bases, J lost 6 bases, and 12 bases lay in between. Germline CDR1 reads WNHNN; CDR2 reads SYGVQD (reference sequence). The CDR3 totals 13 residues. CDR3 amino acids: CASSGAPGNEQFF. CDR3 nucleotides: TGCGCCAGCAGCGGGGCCCCAGGCAATGAGCAGTTCTTC.

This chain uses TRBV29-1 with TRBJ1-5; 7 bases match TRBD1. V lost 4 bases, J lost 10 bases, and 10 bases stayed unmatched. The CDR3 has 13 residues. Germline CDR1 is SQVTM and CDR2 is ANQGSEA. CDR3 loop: CSVVEAGGRPQHF. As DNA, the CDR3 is TGCAGCGTTGTCGAGGCAGGGGGTCGACCCCAGCATTTT.

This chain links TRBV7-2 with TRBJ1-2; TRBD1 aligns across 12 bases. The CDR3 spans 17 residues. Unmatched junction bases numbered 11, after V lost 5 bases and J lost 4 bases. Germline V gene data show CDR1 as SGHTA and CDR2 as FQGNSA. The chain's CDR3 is CASSLSGTGGEAYGYTF. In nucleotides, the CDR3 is TGTGCCAGCAGCCTATCCGGGACAGGGGGCGAGGCCTATGGCTACACCTTC.

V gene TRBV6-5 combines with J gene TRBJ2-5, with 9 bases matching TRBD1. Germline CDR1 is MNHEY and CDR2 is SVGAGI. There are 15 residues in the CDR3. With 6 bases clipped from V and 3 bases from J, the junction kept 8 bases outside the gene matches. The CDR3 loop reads CASRDPGQGKETQYF. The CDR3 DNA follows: TGTGCCAGCAGGGACCCGGGACAGGGTAAAGAGACCCAGTACTTC.

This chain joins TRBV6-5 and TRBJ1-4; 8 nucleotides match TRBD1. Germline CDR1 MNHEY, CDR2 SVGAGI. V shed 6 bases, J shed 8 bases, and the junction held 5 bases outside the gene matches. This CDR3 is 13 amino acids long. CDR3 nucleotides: TGTGCCAGCAGCTTCGACAGGGGAGAAAAACTGTTTTTT. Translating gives CASSFDRGEKLFF.

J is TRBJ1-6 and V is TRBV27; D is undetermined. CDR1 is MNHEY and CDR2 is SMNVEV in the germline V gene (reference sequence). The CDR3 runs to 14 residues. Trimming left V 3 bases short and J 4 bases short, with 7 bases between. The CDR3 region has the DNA TGTGCCAGCAGTTTTGAACAATATAATTCACCCCTCCACTTT. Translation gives CASSFEQYNSPLHF.

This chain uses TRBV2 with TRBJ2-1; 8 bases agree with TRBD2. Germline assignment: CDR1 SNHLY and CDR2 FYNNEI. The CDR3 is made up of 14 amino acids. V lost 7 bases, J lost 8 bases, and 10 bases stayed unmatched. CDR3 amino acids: CASTPSGGEDEQFF. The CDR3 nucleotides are TGTGCCAGCACTCCCTCGGGGGGGGAGGATGAGCAGTTCTTC.

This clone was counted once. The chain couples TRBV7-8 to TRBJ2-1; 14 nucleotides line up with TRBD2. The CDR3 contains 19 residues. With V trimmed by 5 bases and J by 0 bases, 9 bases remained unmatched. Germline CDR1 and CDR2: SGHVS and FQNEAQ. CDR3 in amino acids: CASSPGLAGVQSSYNEQFF. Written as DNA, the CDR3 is TGTGCCAGCAGCCCGGGACTAGCGGGGGTGCAGAGCTCCTACAATGAGCAGTTCTTC. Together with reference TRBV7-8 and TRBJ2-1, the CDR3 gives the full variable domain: GAGVSQSPRYKVAKRGQDVALRCDPISGHVSLFWYQQALGQGPEFLTYFQNEAQLDKSGLPSDRFFAERPEGSVSTLKIQRTQQEDSAVYLCASSPGLAGVQSSYNEQFFGPGTRLTVL.

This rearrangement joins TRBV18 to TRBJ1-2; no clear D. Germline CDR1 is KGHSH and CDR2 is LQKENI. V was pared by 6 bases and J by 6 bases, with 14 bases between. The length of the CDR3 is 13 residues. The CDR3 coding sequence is TGTGCCAGCTCCTCGGGCCACGGGGATGGCTACACCTTC. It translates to CASSSGHGDGYTF.